This passage covers 19 T cell receptor beta chains from one sample sequenced in a study of blood T cell repertoires in COVID-19. Produced via immunoSEQ multiplex PCR; TCRdb's table is partial and in-frame only. This sample has about 180,000 clones, with 85% to 90% found just once. The sample taken for sequencing was PBMCs or T cells enriched from blood (not recorded which). These TCRs come from a woman between 35 and 50 years old with acute COVID-19.

This chain links TRBV5-5 with TRBJ2-7, with 7 bases that match TRBD2. The CDR3 is made up of 14 amino acids. V lost 3 bases and J lost 1; bases outside the gene matches: 4. Germline V gene lookup returns CDR1 SGHKS and CDR2 YYEKEE (reference sequence). The CDR3 spells CASSYQGGSYEQYF. In DNA, the CDR3 is TGTGCCAGCAGCTATCAGGGAGGGTCCTACGAGCAGTACTTC.

The chain joins TRBV10-2 to TRBJ2-5, with TRBD2 matching 11 bases. The CDR3 is 16 residues long. Germline CDR1 WSHSY, CDR2 SAAADI. Losses at the gene ends were 4 bases for V and 4 bases for J; bases not matched to a gene: 8. CDR3 in amino acids: CASSGLAGSRGETQYF. For the CDR3, the DNA is TGCGCCAGCAGTGGACTAGCGGGGAGTAGGGGAGAGACCCAGTACTTC.

This chain connects TRBV4-2 to TRBJ2-2; 9 bases fit TRBD1. V shed 4 bases, J shed 7 bases, and the junction held 7 bases outside the gene matches. The CDR3 is 15 amino acids. Germline lookup yields CDR1 LGHNA and CDR2 YNFKEQ. CDR3 in DNA: TGTGCCAGCAGCCGCCCGGGACAGGGTCTCGGGGAGCTGTTTTTT. Protein product: CASSRPGQGLGELFF.

This chain links TRBV2 with TRBJ1-1, with TRBD1 identical over 10 bases. Germline V gene sequence: CDR1 SNHLY, CDR2 FYNNEI. The J segment lost 4 bases and the V segment lost 7 bases, leaving 9 bases of the junction unmatched. The CDR3 has 15 residues. CDR3 nucleotide sequence: TGTGCCAGCACCCGGGACAGGGGACTCGGCACTGAAGCTTTCTTT. Translated, it gives CASTRDRGLGTEAFF.

The V call is TRBV30, the J call TRBJ1-4; D is perhaps TRBD1 (5 bases). The germline V gene encodes CDR1 GTSNPN and CDR2 SVGIG (reference sequence). The CDR3 runs 14 residues. The V end was cut by 0 bases, the J end by 12 bases, with 17 bases between. CDR3 loop: CAWSVGWGRVELFF. The DNA for the CDR3 is TGTGCCTGGAGTGTAGGGTGGGGCCGGGTGGAACTGTTTTTT.

The chain carries TRBV27 and TRBJ2-7; tentatively, D is TRBD1 (6 bases). Germline lookup yields CDR1 MNHEY and CDR2 SMNVEV (reference sequence). Deletions cut 8 bases from V and 3 bases from J, with 14 bases between. The CDR3 loop spans 13 amino acids. CDR3 protein: CASPHGQFYEQYF. The CDR3 DNA is TGTGCCAGCCCCCATGGACAGTTCTACGAGCAGTACTTC.

The chain combines TRBV12-3 or TRBV12-4 with TRBJ2-1, with D unclear. The V end was cut by 5 bases, the J end by 10 bases, with 12 bases between. This CDR3 contains 12 residues. CDR3 residues: CASSPTSKEQFF. In DNA form, the CDR3 reads TGTGCCAGCAGTCCGACATCCAAGGAGCAGTTCTTC.

There are many counts of this clone. The chain joins TRBV6-1 to TRBJ1-2; 7 nucleotides align to TRBD1. The germline gives CDR1 MNHNS, CDR2 SASEGT. The V segment lost 1 base and the J segment 3 bases; nucleotides outside the gene matches: 8. This CDR3 contains 16 residues. The chain's CDR3 is CASSEGLTGSYYGYTF. The CDR3 bases are TGTGCCAGCAGTGAAGGCCTGACAGGGAGTTACTATGGCTACACCTTC.

The rearrangement uses TRBV5-1 and TRBJ2-5; unclear D gene. Germline CDR1 is SGHRS and CDR2 is YFSETQ. The germline V and J ends were trimmed by 0 bases and 4 bases, with 10 bases remaining between them. The CDR3 loop spans 14 amino acids. Here the CDR3 DNA reads TGCGCCAGCAGCTTGGAGGCCCGCGGAGAGACCCAGTACTTC. Translated, it gives CASSLEARGETQYF.

The genes are TRBV7-9 and TRBJ1-5; tentative D call: TRBD1 (5 bases). The CDR3 covers 13 residues. V gave up 1 base and J gave up 6 bases, with 7 bases separating them. The germline V gene has CDR1 SEHNR and CDR2 FQNEAQ (reference sequence). CDR3 protein: CASSLGGRQPQHF. In nucleotides, the CDR3 is TGTGCCAGCAGCTTAGGGGGCCGTCAGCCCCAGCATTTT.

The J gene is TRBJ2-1, the V gene TRBV5-4; 16 nucleotides agree with TRBD2. The CDR3 loop spans 17 amino acids. Germline-derived CDR1 and CDR2 are SGHNT and YYREEE (reference sequence). V lost 4 bases to trimming and J lost 5 bases; unmatched junction nucleotides: 6. The CDR3 protein is CASSRGLAGGRNNEQFF. The CDR3 bases are TGTGCCAGCAGCAGGGGACTAGCGGGAGGGAGAAACAATGAGCAGTTCTTC.

The CDR3 loop reads CASSLARWGHSISYNEQFF. The CDR3 bases are TGCGCCAGCAGCTTGGCAAGGTGGGGACACTCCATCTCCTACAATGAGCAGTTCTTC. This sequence joins TRBV5-1 and TRBJ2-1; tentatively, D is TRBD1 (6 bases). The CDR3 consists of 19 residues. Trimming shortened V by 0 bases and J by 0 bases, and 19 bases separated the two germline ends. CDR1 is SGHRS and CDR2 is YFSETQ in the germline V gene.

This clone showed up just a few times. This sequence joins TRBV9 and TRBJ2-5; D is possibly TRBD1 (6 bases). Germline CDR1 SGDLS, CDR2 YYNGEE. V was shortened by 4 bases and J by 2 bases, with 18 bases between the two germline ends. The CDR3 covers 16 residues. DNA for the CDR3: TGTGCCAGCAGCCCTCCCTCCCAGGGGTGGCAAGAGACCCAGTACTTC. This gives the protein CASSPPSQGWQETQYF. Full variable domain (remainder filled in from reference TRBV9 and TRBJ2-5): DSGVTQTPKHLITATGQRVTLRCSPRSGDLSVYWYQQSLDQGLQFLIQYYNGEERAKGNILERFSAQQFPDLHSELNLSSLELGDSALYFCASSPPSQGWQETQYFGPGTRLLVL.

The CDR3 DNA reads TGTGCCAGCAGCCAGGCTATAGGGGTTGGCTACACCTTC. It translates to CASSQAIGVGYTF. The chain is built from TRBV3-1 (or the pseudogene TRBV3-2) and TRBJ1-2, with a tentative D call TRBD1 (5 bases). This CDR3 spans 13 amino acids. Trimming shortened V by 3 bases and J by 7 bases, and 12 bases separated the two germline ends. Germline values: CDR1 LGHDT, CDR2 YNNKEL (reference sequence).

The chain is built from TRBV5-4 and TRBJ2-1; 7 bases map to TRBD1. V lost 4 bases, J lost 8 bases, and 12 bases stayed unmatched. Germline lookup yields CDR1 SGHNT and CDR2 YYREEE (reference sequence). This CDR3 comprises 15 residues. CDR3 sequence reads: CASSQKTGSGDEQFF. The DNA of the CDR3 is TGTGCCAGCAGCCAGAAGACAGGGTCTGGGGATGAGCAGTTCTTC. The variable domain in full, completed from reference TRBV5-4 and TRBJ2-1, reads ETGVTQSPTHLIKTRGQQVTLRCSSQSGHNTVSWYQQALGQGPQFIFQYYREEENGRGNFPPRFSGLQFPNYSSELNVNALELDDSALYLCASSQKTGSGDEQFFGPGTRLTVL.

V is TRBV4-1 and J is TRBJ2-2; D is perhaps TRBD2 (6 bases). There are 17 residues in the CDR3. The V end was cut by 4 bases, the J end by 4 bases, with 19 bases between. In germline, CDR1 is MGHRA, CDR2 YSYEKL. CDR3 DNA: TGCGCCAGCAGCCCCAGGGACTTCCGACTTAGCACCGGGGAGCTGTTTTTT. Protein product: CASSPRDFRLSTGELFF.

Comments on this clone: Germline is not matched at one junction end, which may reflect a read error. The chain couples TRBV27 to TRBJ2-7, with 7 bases fitting TRBD2. Germline CDR1 and CDR2: MNHEY and SMNVEV (reference sequence). The CDR3 covers 13 residues. CDR3 region: CASSLSSGAGRLF. The CDR3 DNA reads as TGTGCCAGCAGTTTATCGTCCGGAGCGGGGCGCCTCTTC.

The chain uses TRBV7-2 and TRBJ2-3; 7 nucleotides agree with TRBD2. V lost 5 bases and J lost 3; bases outside the gene matches: 17. CDR1 and CDR2 from the germline V gene are SGHTA and FQGNSA. CDR3 size: 18 residues. The CDR3: CASSPGPVIAGATDTQYF. The CDR3 DNA reads TGTGCCAGCAGCCCCGGGCCCGTGATCGCGGGAGCAACAGATACGCAGTATTTT.

V is TRBV13 and J is TRBJ2-7; TRBD2 matches at 12 bases. V was pared by 4 bases and J by 0 bases, with 7 bases of the junction left unmatched. This CDR3 is 17 amino acids long. Germline CDR1 reads PRHDT; CDR2 reads FYEKMQ (reference sequence). In nucleotides, the CDR3 is TGTGCCAGCAGCTCGAGACTAGCGGGAGCTAACTCCTACGAGCAGTACTTC. It encodes CASSSRLAGANSYEQYF.